This passage covers 22 T cell receptor beta chains from one sample sequenced in a study of persistence of HIV-infected CD4 T cells. No antigen has been assigned to these receptors. Cells were stimulated with CMV-infected fibroblast lysates at about 10 ug/mL. CD40L/CD69 double-negative CD45RO-high memory CD4+ T cells were collected. The libraries were made with immunoSEQ version 4 in survey mode. Sequencing was performed with immunoSEQ multiplex PCR; in TCRdb, only in-frame clones are kept and a portion is missing. The sample has 30,000 to 35,000 clones, roughly 80% seen once. The sample was CD4+ T cells sorted from PBMCs after approximately 20-hour stimulation, taken from a patient who received antiretroviral therapy. These receptors were obtained from an adult man with HIV who was CMV-seropositive.

The chain couples TRBV6-1 to TRBJ1-1; D not resolved. Trimming took 2 bases from V and 0 from J, leaving 4 bases between them. The germline CDR1 and CDR2 sequences are MNHNS and SASEGT. CDR3 length: 13 amino acids. The CDR3 region is CASSERLNTEAFF. The CDR3 nucleotides are TGTGCCAGCAGTGAAAGGTTGAACACTGAAGCTTTCTTT.

CDR3 residues: CASSQGRGANVLTF. The DNA of the CDR3 is TGTGCCAGCTCACAGGGTCGTGGGGCCAACGTCCTGACTTTC. The chain is built from TRBV18 and TRBJ2-6; D unclear. V dropped 4 bases and J dropped 3 bases, with 7 bases sitting between them. CDR1 and CDR2 from the germline V gene are KGHSH and LQKENI. The CDR3 consists of 14 residues.

The chain employs TRBV27 and TRBJ1-5, with unresolved D. Germline CDR1 and CDR2: MNHEY and SMNVEV (reference sequence). Trimming shortened V by 2 bases and J by 4 bases, and 9 bases separated the two germline ends. The CDR3 covers 14 residues. The CDR3 is CASSLGGSNQPQHF. Written as DNA, the CDR3 is TGTGCCAGCAGTTTAGGAGGGAGTAATCAGCCCCAGCATTTT.

This rearrangement joins TRBV2 to TRBJ1-5, with 10 bases aligning to TRBD1. This CDR3 is 14 amino acids long. Germline V CDR1 and CDR2: SNHLY, FYNNEI. Trimming at V came to 7 bases and at J to 6 bases, leaving 6 bases not matched to a gene. The CDR3 bases are TGTGCCAGCACTATGACAGGGGGCACTCAGCCCCAGCATTTT. Its protein is CASTMTGGTQPQHF.

This clone was picked up one time. This chain connects TRBV7-2 to TRBJ2-2, with TRBD1 identical over 7 bases. Trimming took 5 bases from V and 4 from J; bases not matched to a gene: 7. The CDR3 is 15 residues long. CDR1 is SGHTA, CDR2 FQGNSA, per germline. The DNA of the CDR3 is TGTGCCAGCAGCATAAAAACAGGGGTCACCGGGGAGCTGTTTTTT. Amino acids: CASSIKTGVTGELFF.

The chain combines TRBV5-6 with TRBJ2-5, with TRBD1 matching over 7 bases. J gave up 2 bases and V 1 base, and 8 bases lay outside the gene matches. CDR1 is SGHDT and CDR2 is YYEEEE in the germline V gene. This CDR3 is built from 16 residues. Here the CDR3 DNA reads TGTGCCAGCAGCTTGTTATGGCTGGGACAGCAAGAGACCCAGTACTTC. Translated: CASSLLWLGQQETQYF. The complete variable domain, with remaining parts taken from reference TRBV5-6 and TRBJ2-5, reads DAGVTQSPTHLIKTRGQQVTLRCSPKSGHDTVSWYQQALGQGPQFIFQYYEEEERQRGNFPDRFSGHQFPNYSSELNVNALLLGDSALYLCASSLLWLGQQETQYFGPGTRLLVL.

The chain is built from TRBV6-2 or TRBV6-3 and TRBJ1-2; D is undetermined. Germline V gene data show CDR1 as MNHEY and CDR2 as SVGEGT. Trimming cost V 4 bases and J 8 bases, with 8 bases left between them. CDR3 length: 11 residues. The DNA of the CDR3 is TGTGCCAGCAGTTTAGGTGGCGGCTACACCTTC. This sequence encodes CASSLGGGYTF.

The CDR3 sequence: CASRKEEGRTDTQYF. CDR3 in DNA: TGCGCCAGCAGGAAAGAAGAGGGGCGCACAGATACGCAGTATTTT. The J gene is TRBJ2-3, the V gene TRBV5-1, with D perhaps being TRBD1 or TRBD2 (5 bases each). V lost 5 bases and J 1 base, leaving 14 bases between the germline ends. CDR3 length equals 15 residues. Germline lookup yields CDR1 SGHRS and CDR2 YFSETQ.

The V and J genes are TRBV19 and TRBJ1-5; D ambiguous. From germline, CDR1 is LNHDA and CDR2 SQIVND (reference sequence). Deletions cut 1 base from V and 4 bases from J, with 17 bases between. The CDR3 extends over 17 amino acids. The CDR3 region is CASSIVLGSRTNQPQHF. The CDR3 coding sequence is TGTGCCAGTAGTATAGTACTGGGGTCTCGGACGAATCAGCCCCAGCATTTT.

Regarding this clone: Relative to the germline gene, one junction end is altered; a read error may explain this. This specimen includes other DNA sequences encoding the same CDR3. This rearrangement joins TRBV15 to TRBJ1-1, with 11 nucleotides matching TRBD1. Germline V gene sequence: CDR1 LNHNV, CDR2 YYDKDF (reference sequence). This CDR3 has 16 amino acids. CDR3 amino acids: CATSRAGTGGSTEAFF. CDR3 coding DNA: TGTGCCACCAGCAGAGCCGGGACAGGGGGATCCACTGAAGCTTTTTTT.

V is TRBV15 and J is TRBJ1-1; D unresolved. The CDR3 has 13 amino acids. With 0 bases removed from V and 5 bases from J, the gap between germline ends came to 7 bases. The germline CDR1 and CDR2 sequences are LNHNV and YYDKDF (reference sequence). CDR3 DNA sequence: TGTGCCACCAGCAGAGATGGCGGGACTGAAGCTTTCTTT. This translates into CATSRDGGTEAFF.

The rearrangement links TRBV7-9 to TRBJ2-7, with D possibly TRBD1 on 8 matching bases. This CDR3 has 14 residues. V lost 3 bases to trimming and J lost 5 bases, with 14 bases between them. Per the germline V gene, CDR1 is SEHNR and CDR2 is FQNEAQ (reference sequence). DNA of the CDR3: TGTGCCAGCAGCTTGCGGACAGGGAGGGACGAGCAGTACTTC. This gives the protein CASSLRTGRDEQYF.

J is TRBJ1-1 and V is TRBV7-2; 8 positions agree with TRBD1. The CDR3 consists of 14 residues. The V gene's germline CDR1 is SGHTA and CDR2 FQGNSA. J lost 5 bases, V lost 6 bases, and 8 bases had no gene match. In DNA form, the CDR3 reads TGTGCCAGCAGATCACAGGGGGGGGTGACTGAAGCTTTCTTT. Residues: CASRSQGGVTEAFF.

J is TRBJ2-4 and V is TRBV7-2; possible D gene TRBD2, 6 bases. The CDR3 loop spans 15 amino acids. Trimming removed 4 bases at V and 8 bases at J, with 18 bases between. Germline V gives CDR1 SGHTA, CDR2 FQGNSA. This chain's CDR3 is CASSSINGGRHIQYF. CDR3 DNA sequence: TGTGCCAGCAGCTCCATCAATGGGGGGAGACACATTCAGTACTTC.

The J gene is TRBJ1-2, the V gene TRBV29-1; D is perhaps TRBD1 (5 bases). In germline, CDR1 is SQVTM, CDR2 ANQGSEA. CDR3 length: 13 amino acids. V lost 4 bases and J 3 bases, leaving 12 bases between the germline ends. DNA of the CDR3: TGCAGCGTTGCCCCACGAGGGGACTATGGCTACACCTTC. It translates to CSVAPRGDYGYTF.

The rearrangement uses TRBV30 and TRBJ1-6; 7 bases are a match to TRBD1. CDR1 is GTSNPN, CDR2 SVGIG, per germline (reference sequence). The junction had 8 bases not matched to a gene; V was cut back by 5 bases and J by 7 bases. The CDR3 extends over 14 amino acids. The CDR3 region is CAWGGDSRNSPLHF. DNA of the CDR3: TGTGCCTGGGGGGGGGACAGCCGGAATTCACCCCTCCACTTT.

The V and J genes are TRBV5-6 and TRBJ2-7; 7 bases match TRBD1. After removal of 2 bases from V and 2 bases from J, the junction contained 4 bases not matched to a gene. The CDR3 is 14 amino acids. Per germline, CDR1 SGHDT and CDR2 YYEEEE. CDR3 in amino acids: CASSFGTVTYEQYF. CDR3 in DNA: TGTGCCAGCAGCTTCGGGACAGTGACCTACGAGCAGTACTTC.

V usage is TRBV18 and J usage is TRBJ2-6; D unclear. The CDR3 sequence is 19 residues long. CDR1 and CDR2 from the germline V gene are KGHSH and LQKENI. V dropped 3 bases and J dropped 4 bases, with 22 bases sitting between them. DNA for the CDR3: TGTGCCAGCTCACCGCAAGATCGTCTCACCCATCACGGGGCCAACGTCCTGACTTTC. It yields the protein CASSPQDRLTHHGANVLTF.

CDR3 sequence reads: CASSSAPEKYEQYF. In nucleotides, the CDR3 is TGTGCCAGCAGCTCGGCCCCAGAGAAATACGAGCAGTACTTC. The chain recombines TRBV7-8 with TRBJ2-7; D unresolved. Germline V CDR1 and CDR2: SGHVS, FQNEAQ. Between the trimmed V and J ends, which lost 4 bases and 4 bases, there was a span of 14 bases. The CDR3 runs to 14 residues.

V gene TRBV6-5 combines with J gene TRBJ2-2; D gene uncertain. The CDR3 runs 13 residues. V dropped 6 bases and J dropped 7 bases, with 12 bases sitting between them. Germline values: CDR1 MNHEY, CDR2 SVGAGI. CDR3 nucleotides: TGTGCCAGCAGCGTTCTCCAGATCGGGGAGCTGTTTTTT. Encoded protein: CASSVLQIGELFF.

This sequence joins TRBV30 and TRBJ1-5, with a tentative D call TRBD1 (6 bases). CDR3 size: 16 residues. Trimming stripped 4 bases from V and 4 bases from J, with 20 bases between. Germline V gene data show CDR1 as GTSNPN and CDR2 as SVGIG (reference sequence). CDR3 sequence reads: CAWTPRGGERNQPQHF. The CDR3 coding sequence is TGTGCCTGGACTCCAAGAGGGGGTGAGCGGAATCAGCCCCAGCATTTT. The full variable domain, its missing parts supplied by reference TRBV30 and TRBJ1-5, is SQTIHQWPATLVQPVGSPLSLECTVEGTSNPNLYWYRQAAGRGLQLLFYSVGIGQISSEVPQNLSASRPQDRQFILSSKKLLLSDSGFYLCAWTPRGGERNQPQHFGDGTRLSIL.

The chain employs TRBV11-3 and TRBJ2-2; D gene uncertain. Germline V gene data show CDR1 as SGHNT and CDR2 as YENEEA. The V and J ends lost 4 bases and 6 bases respectively, with 6 bases between them. The CDR3 has 12 amino acids. The CDR3 loop is CASSSFSGELFF. Written as DNA, the CDR3 is TGTGCCAGCAGCTCCTTCTCCGGGGAGCTGTTTTTT.